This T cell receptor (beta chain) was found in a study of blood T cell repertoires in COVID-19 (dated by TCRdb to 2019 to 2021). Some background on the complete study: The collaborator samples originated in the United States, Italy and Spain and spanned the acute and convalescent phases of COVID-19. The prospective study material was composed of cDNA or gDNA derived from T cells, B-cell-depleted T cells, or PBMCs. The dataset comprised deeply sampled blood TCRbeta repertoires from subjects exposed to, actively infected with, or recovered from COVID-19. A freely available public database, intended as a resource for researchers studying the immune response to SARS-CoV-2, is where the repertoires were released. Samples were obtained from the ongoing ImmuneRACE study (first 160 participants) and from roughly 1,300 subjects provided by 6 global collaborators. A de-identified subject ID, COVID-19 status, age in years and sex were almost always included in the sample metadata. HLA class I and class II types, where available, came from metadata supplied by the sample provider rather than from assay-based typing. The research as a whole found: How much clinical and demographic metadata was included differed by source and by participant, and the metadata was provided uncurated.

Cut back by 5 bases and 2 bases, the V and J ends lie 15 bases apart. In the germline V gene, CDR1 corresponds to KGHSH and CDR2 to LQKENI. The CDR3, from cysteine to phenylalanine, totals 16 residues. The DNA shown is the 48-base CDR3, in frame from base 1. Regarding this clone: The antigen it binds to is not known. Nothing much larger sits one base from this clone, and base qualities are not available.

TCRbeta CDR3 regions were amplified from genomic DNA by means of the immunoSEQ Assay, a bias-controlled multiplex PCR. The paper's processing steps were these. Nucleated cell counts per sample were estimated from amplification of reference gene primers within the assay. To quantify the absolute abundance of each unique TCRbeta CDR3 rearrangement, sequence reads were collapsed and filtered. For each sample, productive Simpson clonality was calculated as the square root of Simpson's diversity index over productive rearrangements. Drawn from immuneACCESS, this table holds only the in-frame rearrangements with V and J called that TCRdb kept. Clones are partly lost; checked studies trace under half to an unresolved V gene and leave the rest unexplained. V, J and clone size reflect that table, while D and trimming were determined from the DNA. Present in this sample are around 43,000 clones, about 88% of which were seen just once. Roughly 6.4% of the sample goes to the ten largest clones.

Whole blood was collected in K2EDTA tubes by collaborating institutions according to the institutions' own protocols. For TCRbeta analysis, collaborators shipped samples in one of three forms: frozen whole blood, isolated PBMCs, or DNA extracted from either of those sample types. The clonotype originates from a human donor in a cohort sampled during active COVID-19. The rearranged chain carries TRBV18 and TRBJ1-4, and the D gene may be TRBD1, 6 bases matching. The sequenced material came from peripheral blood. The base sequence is TGTGCCAGCTCAGAGAACAGGGCTTCGACTAATGAAAAACTGTTTTTT. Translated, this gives CASSENRASTNEKLFF.